This T cell receptor beta chain appears in the sequencing data of a study of CD8+ T cells in alopecia areata. General study findings and limits: Greater clonality was observed in lesional scalp samples, especially alopecia totalis/universalis, versus normal scalp. Patients showed less clear TCR sequence sharing than mice, possibly partly because of HLA diversity. Among the cells sequenced in scalp samples are also the resident alphabeta T cells of normal skin.

The researchers isolated CD4+ and CD8+ T cells from PBMCs by sorting. In regard to this clone: Its antigen is still unknown.

This CDR3 comprises 11 residues. V was pared by 7 bases and J by 2 bases, with 8 bases between. Looked up from germline, CDR1 is SQVTM and CDR2 is ANQGSEA. Isolated RNA was reverse transcribed into cDNA used as the sequencing template. Method: immunoSEQ multiplex PCR; TCRdb's copy keeps in-frame clones and lacks some. The sample has 93,000 or so clones, approximately 60% seen once. This rearrangement joins TRBV29-1 to TRBJ1-1; D is ambiguous. The clonotype comes from a human donor in good health. Material: CD4+ T cells sorted from blood. The CDR3 coding sequence is TGCAGCGCACTAGACAACACTGAAGCTTTCTTT. It specifies CSALDNTEAFF.